The 26 T cell receptor beta chains listed next were all sequenced from one sample in a study of breast tumors, draining lymph nodes, adjacent tissues. A single record per CDR3 protein comes from TCRdb applying MiXCR to the multiplex PCR reads. The table has roughly 100,000 distinct CDR3 sequences, around 30% seen once. Axillary draining lymph nodes of breast cancer patients supplied the node samples. Input material: axillary lymph node tissue. Source of these receptors: a female donor with breast cancer. Some clones in this sample may be carry-over from other donors' samples.

For this clonotype: The DNA is left out, because the CDR3 cannot be placed on it with certainty; the CDR3 is given as TCRdb lists it. The rearrangement links TRBV7-9 to TRBJ2-1; TRBD2, the table's D call, lacks a check against the DNA. 22 amino acids form the CDR3, both terminal residues included. Germline assignment: CDR1 SEHNR and CDR2 FQNEAQ (reference sequence). The CDR3 here is CASSFYICSAREWRVSYNEQFF.

This clonotype has a count of ten or more. The V gene is TRBV7-6, the J gene TRBJ2-5, with a possible D match to TRBD2 (5 bases). Trimming left V 4 bases short and J 2 bases short, with 14 bases between. Germline V gene sequence: CDR1 SGHVS, CDR2 FNYEAQ. This CDR3 contains 15 residues. CDR3 amino acids: CASSYRTGGQETQYF. The CDR3 DNA is TGTGCCAGCAGCTATCGGACCGGCGGGCAAGAGACCCAGTACTTC.

Worth noting for this clonotype: The junction does not match germline at one end; this may be a read error. The rearrangement links TRBV19 to TRBJ1-6; D remains ambiguous. CDR3 length: 12 residues. Germline V gives CDR1 LNHDA, CDR2 SQIVND (reference sequence). CDR3 in DNA: TGTGCCAATAGTATGCCCCCTCGAGCCCCCCACTTT. Residues: CANSMPPRAPHF. Together with reference TRBV19 and TRBJ1-6, the CDR3 gives the full variable domain: DGGITQSPKYLFRKEGQNVTLSCEQNLNHDAMYWYRQDPGQGLRLIYYSQIVNDFQKGDIAEGYSVSREKKESFPLTVTSAQKNPTAFYLCANSMPPRAPHFGNGTRLTVT.

This clonotype was detected many times. This chain joins TRBV5-6 and TRBJ1-6; D is unclear. This CDR3 contains 17 residues. Germline V gives CDR1 SGHDT, CDR2 YYEEEE. Deletions cut 2 bases from V and 0 bases from J, with 12 bases between. The CDR3 loop is CASSFILRVSYNSPLHF. For the CDR3, the DNA is TGTGCCAGCAGCTTCATTCTCAGAGTCTCCTATAATTCACCCCTCCACTTT. The full variable domain, rest sourced from reference TRBV5-6 and TRBJ1-6, is DAGVTQSPTHLIKTRGQQVTLRCSPKSGHDTVSWYQQALGQGPQFIFQYYEEEERQRGNFPDRFSGHQFPNYSSELNVNALLLGDSALYLCASSFILRVSYNSPLHFGNGTRLTVT.

At least ten counts were recorded for this clonotype. The chain couples TRBV3-1 to TRBJ2-5; D ambiguous. The V gene lost 1 base and the J gene lost 2 bases, with 5 bases spanning the gap. Germline V gene data show CDR1 as LGHDT and CDR2 as YNNKEL (reference sequence). This CDR3 has 13 amino acids. Here the CDR3 reads CASSQGSQETQYF. For the CDR3, the DNA is TGTGCCAGCAGCCAAGGTTCTCAAGAGACCCAGTACTTC.

The table lists this clonotype with a few counts. A much larger clone is a single base away; this may be a read error. This chain uses TRBV28 with TRBJ2-7, with 7 bases aligning to TRBD2. This CDR3 spans 15 amino acids. V lost 6 bases and J lost 2; bases outside the gene matches: 10. CDR1 MDHEN and CDR2 SYDVKM come from the germline V gene. The CDR3 region is CASSPPGAGAYEQYF. The DNA of the CDR3 is TGTGCCAGCAGCCCCCCCGGCGCGGGGGCCTACGAGCAGTACTTC.

This clonotype has a count of ten or more. The J gene is TRBJ2-5, the V gene TRBV19; 7 bases fit TRBD2. Germline lookup yields CDR1 LNHDA and CDR2 SQIVND (reference sequence). The CDR3 runs to 13 residues. V dropped 4 bases and J dropped 2; count of bases not matched to a gene: 1. CDR3 coding DNA: TGTGCCAGTAGTACTAGCGGACAAGAGACCCAGTACTTC. It yields the protein CASSTSGQETQYF. Filled out from reference TRBV19 and TRBJ2-5, the complete variable domain reads DGGITQSPKYLFRKEGQNVTLSCEQNLNHDAMYWYRQDPGQGLRLIYYSQIVNDFQKGDIAEGYSVSREKKESFPLTVTSAQKNPTAFYLCASSTSGQETQYFGPGTRLLVL.

In this sample, this clonotype turned up many times. The V call is TRBV9, the J call TRBJ2-3; perhaps TRBD1 as D (5 bases). The CDR3 loop spans 18 amino acids. V was shortened by 4 bases and J by 1 base, with 22 bases between the two germline ends. CDR1 and CDR2 (germline): SGDLS, YYNGEE. CDR3 in amino acids: CASSLRVGGLGGTDTQYF. The CDR3, as DNA: TGTGCCAGCAGCCTGAGAGTCGGTGGGTTAGGGGGCACAGATACGCAGTATTTT.

The chain employs TRBV3-1 and TRBJ1-1; tentatively, D is TRBD1 (5 bases). Trimming stripped 2 bases from V and 6 bases from J, with 10 bases between. This CDR3 comprises 13 residues. From germline, CDR1 is LGHDT and CDR2 YNNKEL (reference sequence). The CDR3 reads CASSQWGIAEAFF. CDR3 bases: TGTGCCAGCAGCCAATGGGGGATAGCTGAAGCTTTCTTT.

On this clonotype itself: One junction end does not reproduce the germline sequence, and a read error may be involved. The chain joins TRBV24-1 to TRBJ1-1, with D possibly TRBD1 on 5 matching bases. The CDR3 is made up of 16 amino acids. CDR1 and CDR2 (germline): KGHDR, SFDVKD. CDR3 in amino acids: CASSYVGGTVNTEAFF. Written as DNA, the CDR3 is TGTGCCAGCAGTTACGTCGGGGGGACTGTGAACACTGAAGCTTTCTTT.

The chain is built from TRBV12-3 or TRBV12-4 and TRBJ2-7; 8 nucleotides match TRBD1. The CDR3 is 13 residues long. The ends lost 3 bases at V and 3 bases at J; junction bases unmatched: 1. CDR3 in amino acids: CASSFTGGYEQYF. CDR3 nucleotides: TGTGCCAGCAGTTTCACAGGGGGCTACGAGCAGTACTTC.

On this clonotype: The conserved final phenylalanine or tryptophan is absent from the CDR3, which likely points to a read error. The chain recombines TRBV6-1 with TRBJ1-1; unclear D gene. The CDR3 sequence is 14 residues long. Trimming took 2 bases from V and 0 from J, leaving 7 bases between them. Germline CDR1 MNHNS, CDR2 SASEGT. Here the CDR3 DNA reads TGTGCCAGCAGTGAACAACTAATGAACACTGAAGCTTTCCTT. Translating gives CASSEQLMNTEAFL.

This clonotype was recorded at least ten times. This chain connects TRBV7-9 to TRBJ2-1, with 8 bases lining up with TRBD2. Germline V CDR1 and CDR2: SEHNR, FQNEAQ (reference sequence). CDR3 length equals 15 residues. V lost 1 base, J lost 9 bases, and 8 bases stayed unmatched. This chain's CDR3 is CASSLVGLLAGEQFF. CDR3 bases: TGTGCCAGCAGCTTAGTTGGTCTGCTAGCGGGTGAGCAGTTCTTC.

This clonotype was detected many times. This chain connects TRBV19 to TRBJ1-3; the D is unclear. The length of the CDR3 is 13 residues. Germline CDR1 reads LNHDA; CDR2 reads SQIVND (reference sequence). V lost 7 bases, J lost 0 bases, and 7 bases lay in between. CDR3 amino acids: CASNEVSGNTIYF. The CDR3 DNA reads TGTGCCAGTAATGAGGTCTCTGGAAACACCATATATTTT.

This clonotype was found many times. The V gene is TRBV6-5, the J gene TRBJ1-5, with D maybe TRBD1 (6 bases). The CDR3 totals 15 residues. The germline V gene has CDR1 MNHEY and CDR2 SVGAGI. Trimming removed 4 bases from V and 6 bases from J, with 16 bases in between. This chain's CDR3 is CASSSSNRDRQPQHF. The DNA of the CDR3 is TGTGCCAGCAGTTCCTCCAACAGGGATCGTCAGCCCCAGCATTTT.

At least ten counts were recorded for this clonotype. The chain is built from TRBV5-1 and TRBJ2-5; TRBD1 matches at 8 bases. This CDR3 region has 14 residues. The junction had 10 bases not matched to a gene; V was cut back by 4 bases and J by 8 bases. The germline V gene has CDR1 SGHRS and CDR2 YFSETQ. CDR3 in DNA: TGCGCCAGCAGCCATCGACAGGGGCGGGACACCCAGTACTTC. Translation: CASSHRQGRDTQYF.

This clonotype was seen many times. This chain connects TRBV15 to TRBJ1-5; 9 bases agree with TRBD1. In germline, CDR1 is LNHNV, CDR2 YYDKDF (reference sequence). V gave up 0 bases and J gave up 10 bases; unmatched junction bases: 7. There are 15 residues in the CDR3. CDR3 in DNA: TGTGCCACCAGCAGAGATTTCACAGGGGGCCATCCCCAGCATTTT. It specifies CATSRDFTGGHPQHF. The full variable domain, its missing parts supplied by reference TRBV15 and TRBJ1-5, is DAMVIQNPRYQVTQFGKPVTLSCSQTLNHNVMYWYQQKSSQAPKLLFHYYDKDFNNEADTPDNFQSRRPNTSFCFLDIRSPGLGDTAMYLCATSRDFTGGHPQHFGDGTRLSIL.

Details on this clonotype: This could be a read error, since a much larger clone is one nucleotide away. A read error is likely, as this CDR3 ends without the conserved phenylalanine or tryptophan. J is TRBJ2-3 and V is TRBV5-1; 9 nucleotides line up with TRBD2. The V gene's germline CDR1 is SGHRS and CDR2 YFSETQ. V lost 7 bases to trimming and J lost 5 bases; unmatched junction nucleotides: 5. The CDR3 is 13 residues long. The CDR3 nucleotides read TGCGCCAGCGGACCGACTAGCGGAGATACGCAGTATATT. Translated, it gives CASGPTSGDTQYI.

Details on this clonotype: Mismatch with germline at one junction end may stem from a read error. V and J are TRBV18 and TRBJ2-2, with 9 bases that match TRBD2. Per germline, CDR1 KGHSH and CDR2 LQKENI. This CDR3 contains 12 residues. For the CDR3, the DNA is TGTGCCAGCTCCCCACTAGCGGGCGAGCTGTTTTTT. This gives the protein CASSPLAGELFF.

This clonotype was seen at least ten times. The gene calls are TRBV6-2 or TRBV6-3 and TRBJ1-5, with unresolved D. Germline V gives CDR1 MNHEY, CDR2 SVGEGT. This CDR3 has 15 residues. Trimming removed 6 bases from V and 0 bases from J, with 12 bases in between. The CDR3 DNA reads as TGTGCCAGCAGCCGCTCTGGGATTAGCAATCAGCCCCAGCATTTT. Protein product: CASSRSGISNQPQHF.

For this clonotype: This CDR3 is missing its conserved last phenylalanine or tryptophan, likely due to a read error. The rearrangement joins TRBV20-1 to TRBJ2-7, with 11 bases aligning to TRBD2. The CDR3 runs to 14 residues. Germline V gives CDR1 DFQATT, CDR2 SNEGSKA (reference sequence). As DNA, the CDR3 is TGCGGTGCCCCTAGCGGGAGGACCACCTACGAGCAGTACCTC. Protein sequence: CGAPSGRTTYEQYL.

With regard to this clonotype: This may stem from a read error, because a much larger clone lies one nucleotide away. The chain recombines TRBV5-4 with TRBJ1-2; 7 bases line up with TRBD1. Germline-derived CDR1 and CDR2 are SGHNT and YYREEE (reference sequence). Trimming removed 6 bases from V and 8 bases from J; junction bases left unmatched: 10. CDR3 length: 13 residues. CDR3 DNA: TGTGCCAGCACCCCCGACAGGGCGCAGGGCTACACCTTC. Protein product: CASTPDRAQGYTF.

This clonotype was detected a few times. V and J are TRBV2 and TRBJ1-1, with TRBD1 identical over 9 bases. The V segment lost 1 base and the J segment 3 bases; nucleotides outside the gene matches: 9. The CDR3 length is 17 residues. Per germline, CDR1 SNHLY and CDR2 FYNNEI. The CDR3 DNA is TGTGCCAGCAGTGAAGGCCCGGTTGACAGGGGGGACACTGAAGCTTTCTTT. It yields the protein CASSEGPVDRGDTEAFF.

The chain links TRBV20-1 to TRBJ2-2, with 10 positions matching TRBD2. With V trimmed by 5 bases and J by 4 bases, 16 bases remained unmatched. The length of the CDR3 is 18 residues. CDR1 DFQATT and CDR2 SNEGSKA come from the germline V gene (reference sequence). DNA of the CDR3: TGCAGTGCTCCGCCAGGACTAGCGGAAATCCAGTGCACCGGGGAGCTGTTTTTT. Its protein product is CSAPPGLAEIQCTGELFF.

This clonotype was detected only a few times. This rearrangement joins TRBV6-6 to TRBJ1-1; TRBD1 aligns across 8 bases. With V trimmed by 5 bases and J by 1 base, 6 bases remained unmatched. CDR3 length: 15 residues. Germline V lookup: CDR1 MNHNY, CDR2 SVGAGI (reference sequence). DNA for the CDR3: TGTGCCAGCAGTGCTACAGGGGGGAGGAACACTGAAGCTTTCTTT. Amino acids: CASSATGGRNTEAFF.

This clonotype was seen repeatedly, ten times or more. V is TRBV6-5 and J is TRBJ2-2; either TRBD1 or TRBD2 may supply D (5 bases each). CDR3 length: 15 residues. Germline values: CDR1 MNHEY, CDR2 SVGAGI. V dropped 2 bases and J dropped 3 bases, with 10 bases sitting between them. CDR3 in amino acids: CASSYGTPDTGELFF. The CDR3 DNA is TGTGCCAGCAGTTACGGGACCCCGGACACCGGGGAGCTGTTTTTT.